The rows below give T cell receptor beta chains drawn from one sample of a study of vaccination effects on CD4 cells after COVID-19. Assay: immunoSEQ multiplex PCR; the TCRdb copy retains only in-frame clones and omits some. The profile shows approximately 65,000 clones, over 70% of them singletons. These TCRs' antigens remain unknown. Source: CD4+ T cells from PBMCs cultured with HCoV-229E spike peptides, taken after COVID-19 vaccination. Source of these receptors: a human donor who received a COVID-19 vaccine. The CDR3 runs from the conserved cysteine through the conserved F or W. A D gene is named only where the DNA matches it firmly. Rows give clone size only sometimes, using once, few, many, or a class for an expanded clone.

CDR3nt: TGCGCCAGCAGCCCGGCACAGGGAGGAAACACCATATATTTT
CDR3aa: CASSPAQGGNTIYF
len: 14
d_gene: NA
v_gene: TRBV5-1
abundance: NA
j_gene: TRBJ1-3

CDR3nt: TGTGCCAGCAGCGTGGATAATGAAAAACTGTTTTTT
CDR3aa: CASSVDNEKLFF
len: 12
d_gene: NA
v_gene: TRBV9
abundance: once
j_gene: TRBJ1-4

CDR3nt: TGTGCCAGCAGTACGACAGGGGGGCAAGAGACCCAGTACTTC
CDR3aa: CASSTTGGQETQYF
len: 14
d_gene: TRBD1
v_gene: TRBV2
abundance: NA
j_gene: TRBJ2-5

CDR3nt: TGCACCAGCAGCCGAACTTATAAAACCGTGGGACTAGCGGGGAATTCGACCACCGGGGAGCTGTTTTTT
CDR3aa: CTSSRTYKTVGLAGNSTTGELFF
len: 23
d_gene: NA
v_gene: TRBV1
abundance: NA
j_gene: TRBJ2-2

CDR3nt: TGTGCCAGTCCCCTGGGCTACACCTTC
CDR3aa: CASPLGYTF
len: 9
d_gene: NA
v_gene: TRBV11-3
abundance: NA
j_gene: TRBJ1-2

CDR3nt: TGTGCCAGCTCAGGCCTAGCGGGTCTAGGCTCCTACAATGAGCAGTTCTTC
CDR3aa: CASSGLAGLGSYNEQFF
len: 17
d_gene: TRBD2
v_gene: TRBV18
abundance: once
j_gene: TRBJ2-1

CDR3nt: TGTGCCAGCTCACCACAGCGGGGGGGCCCAGAGACCCAGTACTTC
CDR3aa: CASSPQRGGPETQYF
len: 15
d_gene: TRBD2
v_gene: TRBV18
abundance: NA
j_gene: TRBJ2-5

CDR3nt: TGCGCCAGCAGCTTGGGAGGCGGGGAAACCTATAATTCACCCCTCCACTTT
CDR3aa: CASSLGGGETYNSPLHF
len: 17
d_gene: NA
v_gene: TRBV5-1
abundance: NA
j_gene: TRBJ1-6

CDR3nt: TGCGCCAGCAGCTTGGGCCAGGGTAAAGGCTACACCTTC
CDR3aa: CASSLGQGKGYTF
len: 13
d_gene: NA
v_gene: TRBV5-1
abundance: NA
j_gene: TRBJ1-2

CDR3nt: TGTGCCAGCAGACAGTCTTCTAACTATGGCTACACCTTC
CDR3aa: CASRQSSNYGYTF
len: 13
d_gene: NA
v_gene: TRBV2
abundance: NA
j_gene: TRBJ1-2

CDR3nt: TGTGCCAGCTCACCCGAGGGGGCTTATGGCTACACCTTC
CDR3aa: CASSPEGAYGYTF
len: 13
d_gene: TRBD1
v_gene: TRBV18
abundance: few
j_gene: TRBJ1-2

CDR3nt: TGCGCCAGCAGCTTGGTCCGGGCAGGGGGTGGTCTGACAGATACGCAGTATTTT
CDR3aa: CASSLVRAGGGLTDTQYF
len: 18
d_gene: TRBD1
v_gene: TRBV5-1
abundance: NA
j_gene: TRBJ2-3

CDR3nt: TGTGCCAGCAAGAGCGGGGGGGGACGCCACAATGAGCAGTTCTTC
CDR3aa: CASKSGGGRHNEQFF
len: 15
d_gene: TRBD2
v_gene: TRBV6-5
abundance: NA
j_gene: TRBJ2-1

CDR3nt: TGTGCCAGCAGCCCTCTTAGACAGGGGGCGATCGGCTACACCTTC
CDR3aa: CASSPLRQGAIGYTF
len: 15
d_gene: TRBD1
v_gene: TRBV3-1/TRBV3-2
abundance: NA
j_gene: TRBJ1-2

CDR3nt: TGTGCCACCAGTGATTTGCAAACAGGGTACGAGACCCAGTACTTC
CDR3aa: CATSDLQTGYETQYF
len: 15
d_gene: NA
v_gene: TRBV24-1
abundance: NA
j_gene: TRBJ2-5

CDR3nt: TGTGCCACCAGCAGGGAGCAGTTCTTGAACACTGAAGCTTTCTTT
CDR3aa: CATSREQFLNTEAFF
len: 15
d_gene: NA
v_gene: TRBV15
abundance: NA
j_gene: TRBJ1-1

CDR3nt: TGTGCCAGCAGCTTGGCCTGGAGGGGAGGGGGCATGAACACTGAAGCTTTCTTT
CDR3aa: CASSLAWRGGGMNTEAFF
len: 18
d_gene: TRBD1
v_gene: TRBV5-5
abundance: NA
j_gene: TRBJ1-1

CDR3nt: TGTGCCTGGAGTAGGGGGACAAACTATGGCTACACCTTC
CDR3aa: CAWSRGTNYGYTF
len: 13
d_gene: NA
v_gene: TRBV30
abundance: NA
j_gene: TRBJ1-2

CDR3nt: TGTGCAAGTCGCCCCGTCGCCTACAGGGTAAAGGGCGCTGAAGCTTTCTTT
CDR3aa: CASRPVAYRVKGAEAFF
len: 17
d_gene: NA
v_gene: TRBV12-2
abundance: NA
j_gene: TRBJ1-1

CDR3nt: TGCGCCAGCAGCTTGGCTGAGGGCCGCTACAATGAGCAGTTCTTC
CDR3aa: CASSLAEGRYNEQFF
len: 15
d_gene: NA
v_gene: TRBV5-1
abundance: few
j_gene: TRBJ2-1

CDR3nt: TGTGCCAGCAGCCCTCAAACCTTGAACACCGGGGAGCTGTTTTTT
CDR3aa: CASSPQTLNTGELFF
len: 15
d_gene: NA
v_gene: TRBV7-2
abundance: NA
j_gene: TRBJ2-2

CDR3nt: TGTGCCAGCAGTTTCGTGGGACAGGGGTTCAATCAGCCCCAGCATTTT
CDR3aa: CASSFVGQGFNQPQHF
len: 16
d_gene: TRBD1
v_gene: TRBV28
abundance: NA
j_gene: TRBJ1-5

CDR3nt: TGTGCCAGCAGCCCCATGGTCCGCTCTGGAAACACCATATATTTT
CDR3aa: CASSPMVRSGNTIYF
len: 15
d_gene: NA
v_gene: TRBV7-9
abundance: NA
j_gene: TRBJ1-3

CDR3nt: TGTGCCAGCAGTTCGTACCGTGGACAGGGGTGGTCTATTACGCAGTATTTT
CDR3aa: CASSSYRGQGWSITQYF
len: 17
d_gene: TRBD1
v_gene: TRBV28
abundance: NA
j_gene: TRBJ2-3

CDR3nt: TGTGCCAGCAGCTTAAAATTAGGGGATACCGGGGAGCTGTTTTTT
CDR3aa: CASSLKLGDTGELFF
len: 15
d_gene: NA
v_gene: TRBV7-8
abundance: NA
j_gene: TRBJ2-2

CDR3nt: TGCGCCAGCAGCCACCTCAATACCCCCGACGGAGATACGCAGTATTTT
CDR3aa: CASSHLNTPDGDTQYF
len: 16
d_gene: NA
v_gene: TRBV4-3
abundance: NA
j_gene: TRBJ2-3

CDR3nt: TGTGCCAGCAGTTTTCGCCAGGGGGCGCCTTCACCCCTCCACTTT
CDR3aa: CASSFRQGAPSPLHF
len: 15
d_gene: TRBD1
v_gene: TRBV6-2/TRBV6-3
abundance: few
j_gene: TRBJ1-6

CDR3nt: TGTGCCTGGAGAGGTTTTAGGGGGACCGGGGAGCTGTTTTTT
CDR3aa: CAWRGFRGTGELFF
len: 14
d_gene: NA
v_gene: TRBV30
abundance: NA
j_gene: TRBJ2-2

CDR3nt: TGCAGCGCCACGGGACTAGAGCAGTTCTTC
CDR3aa: CSATGLEQFF
len: 10
d_gene: TRBD2
v_gene: TRBV29-1
abundance: NA
j_gene: TRBJ2-1

CDR3nt: TGCGCCAGCAGCTGGGGACAGAACACCGGGGAGCTGTTTTTT
CDR3aa: CASSWGQNTGELFF
len: 14
d_gene: NA
v_gene: TRBV5-1
abundance: NA
j_gene: TRBJ2-2

CDR3nt: TGTGCCAGCAGCCCTGGGACACTCAGCTCTGGAAACACCATATATTTT
CDR3aa: CASSPGTLSSGNTIYF
len: 16
d_gene: NA
v_gene: TRBV6-2/TRBV6-3
abundance: NA
j_gene: TRBJ1-3

CDR3nt: TGCGCCAGCAGCTTGGAAGCCCACACAGATACGCAGTATTTT
CDR3aa: CASSLEAHTDTQYF
len: 14
d_gene: NA
v_gene: TRBV5-1
abundance: NA
j_gene: TRBJ2-3

CDR3nt: TGTGCCAGCAGCCAGCTAGCGGGGGGGTCGGAGACCCAGTACTTC
CDR3aa: CASSQLAGGSETQYF
len: 15
d_gene: TRBD2
v_gene: TRBV14
abundance: NA
j_gene: TRBJ2-5

CDR3nt: TGTGCCAGCAGCTCCGGACTAGCGGGGAGCACAGATACGCAGTATTTT
CDR3aa: CASSSGLAGSTDTQYF
len: 16
d_gene: TRBD2
v_gene: TRBV5-4
abundance: few
j_gene: TRBJ2-3

CDR3nt: TGCGCCAGCAGCCCAGGTTCGGGGGATGACACTGAAGCTTTCTTT
CDR3aa: CASSPGSGDDTEAFF
len: 15
d_gene: NA
v_gene: TRBV5-1
abundance: NA
j_gene: TRBJ1-1

CDR3nt: TGCGCCAGCAGACTCCCCGGGACCGGGACTAACTATGGCTACACCTTC
CDR3aa: CASRLPGTGTNYGYTF
len: 16
d_gene: NA
v_gene: TRBV4-1
abundance: many
j_gene: TRBJ1-2

CDR3nt: TGTGCCAGCAGCGACAGGGGGCTCAACACTGAAGCTTTCTTT
CDR3aa: CASSDRGLNTEAFF
len: 14
d_gene: TRBD1
v_gene: TRBV6-5
abundance: NA
j_gene: TRBJ1-1

CDR3nt: TGTGCCAGCAGTTACTCGACCCAGATTTCACCCCTCCACTTT
CDR3aa: CASSYSTQISPLHF
len: 14
d_gene: NA
v_gene: TRBV6-5
abundance: few
j_gene: TRBJ1-6

CDR3nt: TGTGCCAGCAGTAGCCAGGGACAGACCTCTGGAAACACCATATATTTT
CDR3aa: CASSSQGQTSGNTIYF
len: 16
d_gene: TRBD1
v_gene: TRBV6-6
abundance: once
j_gene: TRBJ1-3

CDR3nt: TGTGCCAGCAGCGGAAGGTGGAACACTGAAGCTTTCTTT
CDR3aa: CASSGRWNTEAFF
len: 13
d_gene: NA
v_gene: TRBV2
abundance: NA
j_gene: TRBJ1-1

CDR3nt: TGTGCCAGCAGCCTCAAACAGGGGCAGGTAGATACGCAGTATTTT
CDR3aa: CASSLKQGQVDTQYF
len: 15
d_gene: TRBD1
v_gene: TRBV3-1/TRBV3-2
abundance: NA
j_gene: TRBJ2-3

CDR3nt: TGTGCCAGTAGTATGGGGAAGGGGGCGTCCGGCACCGGGGAGCTGTTTTTT
CDR3aa: CASSMGKGASGTGELFF
len: 17
d_gene: TRBD1
v_gene: TRBV19
abundance: few
j_gene: TRBJ2-2

CDR3nt: TGTGCCAGCTCACGCCGTACAGGGGCCCTCACTGAAGCTTTCTTT
CDR3aa: CASSRRTGALTEAFF
len: 15
d_gene: TRBD1
v_gene: TRBV18
abundance: few
j_gene: TRBJ1-1

CDR3nt: TGTGCCAGCAGCCGGTCAGGGGACTCTGGAAACACCATATATTTT
CDR3aa: CASSRSGDSGNTIYF
len: 15
d_gene: NA
v_gene: TRBV7-9
abundance: NA
j_gene: TRBJ1-3

CDR3nt: TGTGCCAGCTCACCAGGCCAGGGAGTTGAAAAACTGTTTTTT
CDR3aa: CASSPGQGVEKLFF
len: 14
d_gene: NA
v_gene: TRBV18
abundance: NA
j_gene: TRBJ1-4

CDR3nt: TGTGCCAGCAGGCTGACGACAGGGGGTATTAATGAAAAACTGTTTTTT
CDR3aa: CASRLTTGGINEKLFF
len: 16
d_gene: TRBD1
v_gene: TRBV6-6
abundance: NA
j_gene: TRBJ1-4

CDR3nt: TGTGCCAGCTCACCACCAGGGGGCAACCAAGAGACCCAGTACTTC
CDR3aa: CASSPPGGNQETQYF
len: 15
d_gene: TRBD1
v_gene: TRBV18
abundance: NA
j_gene: TRBJ2-5

CDR3nt: TGTGCCAGCAGGGACGGGACAGGCAATTCACCCCTCCACTTT
CDR3aa: CASRDGTGNSPLHF
len: 14
d_gene: TRBD1
v_gene: TRBV2
abundance: NA
j_gene: TRBJ1-6

CDR3nt: TGTGCCAGCAGTTTTGACTTCAATTCACCCCTCCACTTT
CDR3aa: CASSFDFNSPLHF
len: 13
d_gene: NA
v_gene: TRBV25-1
abundance: NA
j_gene: TRBJ1-6

CDR3nt: TGTGCCAGCAGCTCGGACAGGGGCTTGAACACTGAAGCTTTCTTT
CDR3aa: CASSSDRGLNTEAFF
len: 15
d_gene: TRBD1
v_gene: TRBV5-4
abundance: once
j_gene: TRBJ1-1

CDR3nt: TGTGCCAGCAGCCCGGGGACAGGTAGCAATCAGCCCCAGCATTTT
CDR3aa: CASSPGTGSNQPQHF
len: 15
d_gene: TRBD1
v_gene: TRBV2
abundance: few
j_gene: TRBJ1-5

CDR3nt: TGTGCCAGCAGGAGGACTAGCGTTAGCACAGATACGCAGTATTTT
CDR3aa: CASRRTSVSTDTQYF
len: 15
d_gene: TRBD2
v_gene: TRBV2
abundance: NA
j_gene: TRBJ2-3